This TCR beta chain was observed in a study of T-cell memory formation after mild COVID-19. Study-wide context: Clusters of TCRs were largely donor specific. Regarding the study as a whole: Pre-infection memory contained some responding clones, which suggested that cross-reactive memory had joined. Clones that contracted clustered mainly in CM and EM if CD4+ and in EMRA if CD8+.

This clonotype was observed many times. Antigen specificity is unknown. CDR1 is SGHRS, CDR2 YFSETQ, per germline. CDR3 length equals 14 residues. V was shortened by 1 base and J by 2 bases, with 10 bases between the two germline ends. From 5'RACE with constant-segment primers came TCR alpha and TCR beta cDNA libraries that carried sample barcodes and UMIs. TCRdb redid the calling of the 5' RACE reads with MiXCR, one entry per CDR3 protein. The table lists 170,000 or so distinct CDR3 sequences, less than 40% of them singletons. The receptor was isolated from an adult woman who had mild COVID-19 (a few samples of this study predate the infection). Cell type and time point are not known. The sample consisted of PBMCs or a T cell subset sorted from them (not recorded which). V usage is TRBV5-1 and J usage is TRBJ2-7, with TRBD2 as a possible D gene (5 bases). The CDR3 spells CASSLSGQAYEQYF. CDR3 sequence (DNA): TGCGCCAGCAGCTTGAGCGGTCAGGCCTACGAGCAGTACTTC.